This entry lists 14 T cell receptor beta chains sequenced from one sample in a study of vaccination and CD4 T cells after COVID-19. Cultured CD4+ T-cell DNA underwent Oncomine TCR Beta short-read sequencing. TCRdb analysed the PCR reads with MiXCR anew, one entry per CDR3 protein. The top ten clones hold more than 8.5% of a sample with about 21,000 distinct CDR3 sequences, around 60% of them seen once. The antigens these receptors bind are not known. Treatment here: roughly 11-day PBMC culture with coronavirus spike peptide pools or control peptides (ViraFEST assay). This specimen was CD4+ T cells from blood, cultured in vitro, taken after SARS-CoV-2 vaccination. Receptors were obtained from a human donor who had recovered from COVID-19.

The chain links TRBV7-8 to TRBJ1-1; D is possibly TRBD1 (6 bases). This CDR3 is built from 12 residues. Germline values: CDR1 SGHVS, CDR2 FQNEAQ. V lost 7 bases and J lost 11, with 17 bases in between. The chain's CDR3 is CASTLRGGEAFF. CDR3 DNA sequence: TGTGCCAGCACCCTAAGGGGGGGCGAGGCTTTCTTT.

The chain has TRBV6-1 and TRBJ1-3, with TRBD1 as a possible D gene (5 bases). Germline values: CDR1 MNHNS, CDR2 SASEGT. CDR3 length: 13 amino acids. Trimming left V 6 bases short and J 8 bases short, with 14 bases between. The CDR3 DNA sequence: TGTGCCAGCAGGCCCGGGACCCCATACACCATATATTTT. It codes for CASRPGTPYTIYF.

This clonotype has a handful of counts. This chain links TRBV2 with TRBJ1-5, with 7 bases that match TRBD1. Germline assignment: CDR1 SNHLY and CDR2 FYNNEI. Trimming removed 6 bases from V and 6 bases from J; junction bases left unmatched: 17. The CDR3 is made up of 17 amino acids. In DNA, the CDR3 is TGTGCCAGCAGGCTTACCGGGACAGTAAGATTCGGTCAGCCCCAGCATTTT. Translated: CASRLTGTVRFGQPQHF.

The chain carries TRBV19 and TRBJ1-4; 7 bases fit TRBD1. The CDR3 is made up of 15 amino acids. Trimming took 10 bases from V and 5 from J; bases not matched to a gene: 13. The germline V gene has CDR1 LNHDA and CDR2 SQIVND (reference sequence). CDR3 sequence: CATLSRGMPNEKLFF. For the CDR3, the DNA is TGTGCCACCCTGTCCAGGGGGATGCCCAATGAAAAACTGTTTTTT. The full variable domain, with the rest looked up from reference TRBV19 and TRBJ1-4, is DGGITQSPKYLFRKEGQNVTLSCEQNLNHDAMYWYRQDPGQGLRLIYYSQIVNDFQKGDIAEGYSVSREKKESFPLTVTSAQKNPTAFYLCATLSRGMPNEKLFFGSGTQLSVL.

The J gene is TRBJ2-7, the V gene TRBV6-1; D is possibly TRBD1 (6 bases). The CDR3 totals 13 residues. V lost 6 bases and J 5 bases, leaving 14 bases between the germline ends. CDR1 MNHNS and CDR2 SASEGT come from the germline V gene. CDR3 in DNA: TGTGCCAGCAGAGGTCCTCAGGGGAACGAGCAGTACTTC. It encodes CASRGPQGNEQYF.

A single count supports this clonotype. V usage is TRBV19 and J usage is TRBJ1-5; possibly TRBD1 for D (6 bases). The germline V gene encodes CDR1 LNHDA and CDR2 SQIVND (reference sequence). CDR3 length: 14 amino acids. Trimming pared 7 bases from V and 7 bases from J, leaving 17 bases between. The CDR3 is CASNKGGIGQPQHF. The CDR3 nucleotides read TGTGCCAGTAACAAAGGGGGTATAGGCCAGCCCCAGCATTTT.

This clonotype appeared a single time. This sequence joins TRBV30 and TRBJ1-5, with 8 bases identical to TRBD1. The V gene end was trimmed by 8 bases and the J gene end by 6 bases; junction bases not matched to a gene: 9. The germline V gene encodes CDR1 GTSNPN and CDR2 SVGIG (reference sequence). The CDR3 has 13 residues. CDR3 in amino acids: CASSQGAGQPQHF. The CDR3 DNA sequence: TGTGCCAGCTCTCAGGGGGCCGGTCAGCCCCAGCATTTT. Full variable domain (remainder filled in from reference TRBV30 and TRBJ1-5): SQTIHQWPATLVQPVGSPLSLECTVEGTSNPNLYWYRQAAGRGLQLLFYSVGIGQISSEVPQNLSASRPQDRQFILSSKKLLLSDSGFYLCASSQGAGQPQHFGDGTRLSIL.

The table lists this clonotype with a few counts. V and J are TRBV6-2 or TRBV6-3 and TRBJ1-1; perhaps TRBD1 as D (5 bases). CDR3 length equals 15 residues. Trimming took off 4 bases at V and 5 bases at J, with 17 bases between the two ends. The germline V gene encodes CDR1 MNHEY and CDR2 SVGEGT. The CDR3 nucleotides read TGTGCCAGCAGTTCCTTCAGGGTGAGAAGAACTGAAGCTTTCTTT. It specifies CASSSFRVRRTEAFF.

The V call is TRBV18, the J call TRBJ1-2; D not certain. Trimming pared 3 bases from V and 0 bases from J, leaving 8 bases between. CDR1 and CDR2 (germline): KGHSH, LQKENI. The CDR3 covers 14 residues. The CDR3 bases are TGTGCCAGCTCACCGGACGGATCTAACTATGGCTACACCTTC. Translation: CASSPDGSNYGYTF.

This clonotype showed up just a few times. The chain carries TRBV28 and TRBJ2-3; 11 nucleotides align to TRBD2. The CDR3 contains 16 residues. CDR1 is MDHEN and CDR2 is SYDVKM in the germline V gene. Unmatched junction bases numbered 6, after V lost 4 bases and J lost 3 bases. This CDR3 reads CASSSPGTSGTDTQYF. The CDR3 DNA is TGTGCCAGCAGTTCGCCCGGGACTAGCGGAACAGATACGCAGTATTTT.

The chain combines TRBV30 with TRBJ1-2; D unresolved. Germline V gene data show CDR1 as GTSNPN and CDR2 as SVGIG (reference sequence). CDR3 length equals 12 residues. V was clipped by 4 bases and J by 6 bases, with 12 bases between them. CDR3 region: CAWIREYNGYTF. The CDR3 coding sequence is TGTGCCTGGATTAGGGAATATAATGGCTACACCTTC.

The chain uses TRBV5-1 and TRBJ2-1; 7 bases agree with TRBD2. Germline-derived CDR1 and CDR2 are SGHRS and YFSETQ. V was clipped by 0 bases and J by 6 bases; unmatched bases: 0. CDR3 size: 13 residues. The CDR3 sequence is CASSLAGGNEQFF. The CDR3 DNA reads as TGCGCCAGCAGCTTGGCGGGGGGCAATGAGCAGTTCTTC.

The genes are TRBV12-3 or TRBV12-4 and TRBJ1-1; 7 bases are a match to TRBD1. The CDR3 is made up of 17 amino acids. V gave up 1 base and J gave up 0 bases; unmatched junction bases: 8. CDR3 in DNA: TGTGCCAGCAGTTTAGGGTTAGGGGGCGCCATGAACACTGAAGCTTTCTTT. Its protein product is CASSLGLGGAMNTEAFF.

The rearrangement joins TRBV5-1 to TRBJ1-1; D gene uncertain. This CDR3 has 13 amino acids. CDR1 and CDR2 from the germline V gene are SGHRS and YFSETQ. V was pared by 2 bases and J by 3 bases, with 8 bases between. In DNA, the CDR3 is TGCGCCAGCAGCTTACAAGGGTACACTGAAGCTTTCTTT. This gives the protein CASSLQGYTEAFF.